Listed below are T cell receptor beta chains from one sample, sequenced in a study of shared clonotypes between healthy human individuals. TCRdb's copy holds only in-frame clones and misses some; the assay was immunoSEQ multiplex PCR. The top ten hold about 0.94% of the sample, which has about 1.1 million clones, around 77% seen once. Sequencing was carried out using memory CD4+ T cells from PBMCs. The receptors were gathered from a man aged 18 to 30 in good health. Some clones in this sample may be carry-over from other donors' samples. CDR3s include the opening cysteine and the closing phenylalanine or tryptophan. A D gene is named only where the DNA matches it firmly. Only part of the rows carry a size: once, few, many, or a class if the clone is expanded.

DNA,CDR3,size,D,J,V
TGTGCCAGCAGCCCCCGGACTAGCGGAGGTTCCTACAATGAGCAGTTCTTC,CASSPRTSGGSYNEQFF,NA,TRBD2,TRBJ2-1,TRBV9
TGTGCCAGCAGCTTAAGCTCCAGCACAGATACGCAGTATTTT,CASSLSSSTDTQYF,once,NA,TRBJ2-3,TRBV7-3
TGTGCCAGCAGTAAGCAGGGAATTAACTATGGCTACACCTTC,CASSKQGINYGYTF,NA,NA,TRBJ1-2,TRBV28
TGCGCCAGCAGGTCCGGGACAGGGGAGTACAATGAGCAGTTCTTC,CASRSGTGEYNEQFF,NA,TRBD1,TRBJ2-1,TRBV5-1
TGTGCCAGCAGCCAGGCGGGACCGAGCACAGATACGCAGTATTTT,CASSQAGPSTDTQYF,NA,NA,TRBJ2-3,TRBV4-2
TGCGCCAGCAGCTCCGGAATGGCAGGGAATACTGAAGCTTTCTTT,CASSSGMAGNTEAFF,NA,NA,TRBJ1-1,TRBV5-1
TGTGCCAGCAGCTTAGTTGTGGGATGGCGCAATGAGCAGTTCTTC,CASSLVVGWRNEQFF,NA,NA,TRBJ2-1,TRBV11-2
TGTGCCAGCAGCTTGGGGGGTGCGAACACCGGGGAGCTGTTTTTT,CASSLGGANTGELFF,once,NA,TRBJ2-2,TRBV5-4
TGTGCCAGCAGCTTATACAGGGATAATGGCTACACCTTC,CASSLYRDNGYTF,NA,NA,TRBJ1-2,TRBV11-2
TGCGCCAGCAGCCAAGCGACGACCGGGAGGGATGAGCAGTTCTTC,CASSQATTGRDEQFF,NA,TRBD2,TRBJ2-1,TRBV4-1
TGCAGCGTTGAGGGTCTGAACACTGAAGCTTTCTTT,CSVEGLNTEAFF,NA,NA,TRBJ1-1,TRBV29-1
TGTGTCAGCAGCCCGGGCCTAGCTCAGCCCCAAGAGACCCAGTACTTC,CVSSPGLAQPQETQYF,NA,NA,TRBJ2-5,TRBV5-6
TGTGCCAGCAGTTTTTGGCAGAATGAGCAGTTCTTC,CASSFWQNEQFF,NA,NA,TRBJ2-1,TRBV27
TGCGCCAGCAGCTTATTCCGCAGGGACCACTACGAGCAGTACTTC,CASSLFRRDHYEQYF,once,NA,TRBJ2-7,TRBV5-1
TGTGCCAGCACCCAAGGGGGGCGCGGTAATGAAAAACTGTTTTTT,CASTQGGRGNEKLFF,many,NA,TRBJ1-4,TRBV28
TGTGCCAGCAGTGTTGCGGGGGTTACGAACACCGGGGAGCTGTTTTTT,CASSVAGVTNTGELFF,NA,TRBD2,TRBJ2-2,TRBV25-1
TGTGCCAGCAGGGAAACAGGGGGGAAGAACACTGAAGCTTTCTTT,CASRETGGKNTEAFF,NA,TRBD1,TRBJ1-1,TRBV7-3
TGTGCCAGCAGCTTCGGGAACACAGATACGCAGTATTTT,CASSFGNTDTQYF,NA,NA,TRBJ2-3,TRBV5-4
TGTGCCAGCAGCCTAACAGGGTATCCTGGGGCCAACGTCCTGACTTTC,CASSLTGYPGANVLTF,NA,NA,TRBJ2-6,TRBV7-3
TGTGCCTGGAGTCTGTCCCACGAGCAGTACTTC,CAWSLSHEQYF,NA,NA,TRBJ2-7,TRBV30
TGTGCCAGCTCACTAGGACAGGGAGGCAATACTGAAGCTTTCTTT,CASSLGQGGNTEAFF,once,TRBD1,TRBJ1-1,TRBV18
TGTGCCAGCAGCCCCTGGGGGGGCCGGATCAATGAGCAGTTCTTC,CASSPWGGRINEQFF,NA,NA,TRBJ2-1,TRBV6-5
TGTGCCAGCAGTGCCCGTCGGACTAGCGGAATACAAGAGACCCAGTACTTC,CASSARRTSGIQETQYF,NA,TRBD2,TRBJ2-5,TRBV6-1
TGTGCCAGCAGCTTGGCGGGGGGACCCAGCTCCTACGAGCAGTACTTC,CASSLAGGPSSYEQYF,few,TRBD2,TRBJ2-7,TRBV11-2
TGTGCCTGGAGATCCGGCCCAGCAGAAAAACTGTTTTTT,CAWRSGPAEKLFF,NA,NA,TRBJ1-4,TRBV30
TGTGCCACCAGCAGTCACACCATCTTCCGGACAGGGCGCGGCGGGGAGCTGTTTTTT,CATSSHTIFRTGRGGELFF,NA,TRBD1,TRBJ2-2,TRBV15
TGCGCCAGCTACCTTCGTGAAACTAATGAAAAACTGTTTTTT,CASYLRETNEKLFF,NA,NA,TRBJ1-4,TRBV5-1
TGTGCCAGCAGGACCGGGACAGGGGCCTACGAGCAGTACTTC,CASRTGTGAYEQYF,few,TRBD1,TRBJ2-7,TRBV6-1
TGCGCCAGCAGCTTGGTAGAAGAGGGCACTGAAGCTTTCTTT,CASSLVEEGTEAFF,NA,NA,TRBJ1-1,TRBV5-1
TGCGCCAGCAGCCAAGGGGACGTTAAAGGGACCCAGTACTTC,CASSQGDVKGTQYF,NA,NA,TRBJ2-5,TRBV4-1
TGTGCCAGCAGCCCCCGACACGCTTACAATGAAAAACTGTTTTTT,CASSPRHAYNEKLFF,NA,NA,TRBJ1-4,TRBV7-2
TGTGCCAGCAGCGCACAGGGAGGCGGTTTCTATGGCTACACCTTC,CASSAQGGGFYGYTF,NA,NA,TRBJ1-2,TRBV7-9
TGTGCCAGCAGTTTATCAGGTTCCGGCAATCAGCCCCAGCATTTT,CASSLSGSGNQPQHF,NA,NA,TRBJ1-5,TRBV27